A single sample gave rise to the 4 T cell receptor beta chains below, sequenced in a study of response to subunit inactivated influenza vaccine. MiXCR was run by TCRdb on the RT-PCR reads, yielding one entry per CDR3 protein. The repertoire includes 710,000 or so distinct CDR3 sequences, around 16% of them detected once, and approximately 10% sits in the top ten. Sequenced material: PBMCs from blood, taken 11 to 12 days after vaccination. These receptors all stem from a man in his forties or fifties who received an inactivated influenza vaccine.

V usage is TRBV5-6 and J usage is TRBJ1-2, with D uncertain. V lost 0 bases, J lost 3 bases, and 12 bases lay in between. The CDR3 is made up of 15 amino acids. Germline loops: CDR1 SGHDT, CDR2 YYEEEE. CDR3 amino acids: CASSLGQLDDYGYTF. In DNA, the CDR3 is TGTGCCAGCAGCTTGGGACAACTAGATGACTATGGCTACACCTTC.

This clonotype was detected many times. The rearrangement uses TRBV6-2 or TRBV6-3 and TRBJ2-6; D not certain. Germline values: CDR1 MNHEY, CDR2 SVGEGT. Between the trimmed V and J ends, which lost 9 bases and 0 bases, there was a span of 12 bases. The CDR3 contains 15 residues. CDR3 bases: TGTGCCAGTGAGAACGGGTTCTCTGGGGCCAACGTCCTGACTTTC. It is translated as CASENGFSGANVLTF.

This clonotype has a handful of counts. The chain links TRBV6-1 to TRBJ1-5, with D uncertain. Per the germline V gene, CDR1 is MNHNS and CDR2 is SASEGT. V was clipped by 5 bases and J by 0 bases, with 17 bases between them. This CDR3 is 17 amino acids long. Here the CDR3 reads CASSKTFPPYSNQPQHF. CDR3 coding DNA: TGTGCCAGCAGTAAGACCTTTCCCCCTTATAGCAATCAGCCCCAGCATTTT.

V and J are TRBV30 and TRBJ2-3, with D possibly matching TRBD2 (5 bases). Per the germline V gene, CDR1 is GTSNPN and CDR2 is SVGIG (reference sequence). The V end lost 4 bases, the J end lost 6 bases, and 20 bases lay between the germline ends. This CDR3 is built from 15 residues. Here the CDR3 reads CAWNLRRRASDTQYF. In DNA, the CDR3 is TGTGCCTGGAATCTTCGCCGGCGGGCAAGCGATACGCAGTATTTT.